This T cell receptor (beta chain) was found in a study of cytomegalovirus exposure and HLA in healthy donors. A multiplex PCR was run with 60 Vbeta primers and 13 Jbeta primers. The method was immunoSEQ multiplex PCR; TCRdb's version includes in-frame clones alone and lacks a portion of them. Of some 98,000 clones listed, 75% to 80% are singletons. Material: PBMCs. This receptor was identified in a female donor in good health and CMV-seronegative.

CDR3 nucleotide sequence: TGCGCCAGCAGCCGATTAGTATCTTCAGATACGCAGTATTTT. Amino acids: CASSRLVSSDTQYF. This chain connects TRBV4-1 to TRBJ2-3; D not resolved. Germline V gene lookup returns CDR1 MGHRA and CDR2 YSYEKL. V dropped 4 bases and J dropped 4 bases, with 12 bases sitting between them. CDR3 length: 14 residues.